The 27 T cell receptor beta chains below were found in one sample sequenced in a study of blood T cell repertoires in COVID-19. Assay: immunoSEQ multiplex PCR; the TCRdb copy retains only in-frame clones and omits some. The table lists about 340,000 clones, 88% of them singletons. Sequenced input: peripheral blood. All receptors derive from a woman aged 70-85 years with COVID-19, enrolled during active disease.

J is TRBJ2-7 and V is TRBV28; TRBD2 matches 10 bases. Trimming took 2 bases from V and 4 from J; bases not matched to a gene: 2. Germline CDR1 and CDR2: MDHEN and SYDVKM. CDR3 length: 14 residues. Here the CDR3 DNA reads TGTGCCAGCAGTTTAGAGCGGGGGGGATACGAGCAGTACTTC. It is translated as CASSLERGGYEQYF. Variable domain in full (rest from reference TRBV28 and TRBJ2-7): DVKVTQSSRYLVKRTGEKVFLECVQDMDHENMFWYRQDPGLGLRLIYFSYDVKMKEKGDIPEGYSVSREKKERFSLILESASTNQTSMYLCASSLERGGYEQYFGPGTRLTVT.

The rearrangement uses TRBV7-9 and TRBJ1-3; no definite D call. In germline, CDR1 is SEHNR, CDR2 FQNEAQ (reference sequence). Between the trimmed V and J ends, which lost 2 bases and 1 base, there was a span of 9 bases. This CDR3 comprises 15 residues. DNA for the CDR3: TGTGCCAGCAGCTTAATCGGTCAATCTGGAAACACCATATATTTT. Protein: CASSLIGQSGNTIYF. Full variable domain (missing parts from reference TRBV7-9 and TRBJ1-3): DTGVSQNPRHKITKRGQNVTFRCDPISEHNRLYWYRQTLGQGPEFLTYFQNEAQLEKSRLLSDRFSAERPKGSFSTLEIQRTEQGDSAMYLCASSLIGQSGNTIYFGEGSWLTVV.

Ten or more counts support this clone. The chain joins TRBV5-1 to TRBJ2-5; 12 bases fit TRBD2. The V gene end was trimmed by 3 bases and the J gene end by 2 bases; junction bases not matched to a gene: 8. This CDR3 is 17 amino acids long. Germline V gene data show CDR1 as SGHRS and CDR2 as YFSETQ. In nucleotides, the CDR3 is TGCGCCAGCAGCTACCCAACTAGCGGGGGGCCTCAAGAGACCCAGTACTTC. Protein product: CASSYPTSGGPQETQYF.

As concerns this clone: In the same sample, other DNA sequences code for this CDR3. V gene TRBV24-1 combines with J gene TRBJ1-2; D not certain. The CDR3 spans 12 residues. The V end lost 2 bases, the J end lost 8 bases, and 8 bases lay between the germline ends. Germline V gene lookup returns CDR1 KGHDR and CDR2 SFDVKD. In DNA form, the CDR3 reads TGTGCCACCAGTGATTACAGTTCCGGCTACACCTTC. Its protein product is CATSDYSSGYTF.

DNA of the CDR3: TGTGCCTGGCACTATGGAGGGTACACTGAAGCTTTCTTT. Translation gives CAWHYGGYTEAFF. The chain joins TRBV30 to TRBJ1-1; no clear D. The ends were cut back, 5 bases at V and 3 bases at J, with 13 bases in the middle. The CDR3 is 13 amino acids. Per germline, CDR1 GTSNPN and CDR2 SVGIG (reference sequence).

The chain combines TRBV18 with TRBJ2-3, with a possible D match to TRBD1 (6 bases). Trimming shortened V by 3 bases and J by 1 base, and 17 bases separated the two germline ends. Germline assignment: CDR1 KGHSH and CDR2 LQKENI. This CDR3 has 17 residues. CDR3 sequence reads: CASSPVRVGAGTDTQYF. The CDR3 nucleotides read TGTGCCAGCTCACCGGTCCGGGTGGGGGCGGGCACAGATACGCAGTATTTT. The whole variable domain, remainder taken from reference TRBV18 and TRBJ2-3, is NAGVMQNPRHLVRRRGQEARLRCSPMKGHSHVYWYRQLPEEGLKFMVYLQKENIIDESGMPKERFSAEFPKEGPSILRIQQVVRGDSAAYFCASSPVRVGAGTDTQYFGPGTRLTVL.

The chain has TRBV2 and TRBJ2-7, with 8 bases fitting TRBD1. CDR3 size: 14 residues. The ends lost 5 bases at V and 6 bases at J; junction bases unmatched: 9. Germline V gene lookup returns CDR1 SNHLY and CDR2 FYNNEI. The CDR3 region has the DNA TGTGCCAGCAGTCGCGGACAGGGCCAAGGCGAGCAGTACTTC. Amino acid sequence: CASSRGQGQGEQYF.

The V gene is TRBV14, the J gene TRBJ1-2; 8 bases map to TRBD1. V shed 4 bases and J 9 bases; nucleotides not matched to a gene: 7. The germline V gene encodes CDR1 SGHDN and CDR2 FVKESK. This CDR3 has 13 residues. The CDR3 DNA follows: TGTGCCAGCAGCCGACAGGGGACCGAGAGCTACACCTTC. It yields the protein CASSRQGTESYTF.

With respect to this clone: The same CDR3 arises from other DNA sequences in this sample as well. J is TRBJ1-2 and V is TRBV12-3 or TRBV12-4; possibly TRBD1 for D (5 bases). The V and J ends lost 5 bases and 2 bases respectively, with 9 bases between them. The CDR3 has 13 amino acids. CDR3: CASSRQGNYGYTF. The CDR3 DNA reads TGTGCCAGCAGTCGTCAGGGAAACTATGGCTACACCTTC.

This chain connects TRBV3-1 (or the pseudogene TRBV3-2) to TRBJ2-7, with 8 positions matching TRBD2. The CDR3 length is 14 residues. Germline V lookup: CDR1 LGHDT, CDR2 YNNKEL (reference sequence). J was trimmed by 5 bases and V by 1 base; bases with no gene match: 4. The CDR3: CASSQARGGNEQYF. The CDR3 nucleotides are TGTGCCAGCAGCCAAGCTCGGGGGGGCAACGAGCAGTACTTC.

The chain uses TRBV4-1 and TRBJ2-5; weak D call: TRBD2 (5 bases). CDR3 length: 13 amino acids. V gave up 2 bases and J gave up 5 bases, with 9 bases separating them. Germline CDR1 and CDR2: MGHRA and YSYEKL. In nucleotides, the CDR3 is TGCGCCAGCAGCCAATGGGGAGTTGAGACCCAGTACTTC. Its translation is CASSQWGVETQYF.

The chain carries TRBV19 and TRBJ2-7; 7 bases agree with TRBD2. Per the germline V gene, CDR1 is LNHDA and CDR2 is SQIVND (reference sequence). V trimming: 3 bases; J trimming: 2 bases; junction bases outside the gene matches: 7. The CDR3 length is 15 residues. This CDR3 is CASSISGGGAYEQYF. The CDR3 DNA is TGTGCCAGTAGTATCTCTGGCGGGGGAGCCTACGAGCAGTACTTC.

The rearrangement links TRBV7-2 to TRBJ2-3; tentatively, D is TRBD1 (5 bases). The CDR3 is 16 residues long. Per germline, CDR1 SGHTA and CDR2 FQGNSA. Deletions cut 3 bases from V and 0 bases from J, with 13 bases between. The CDR3 region is CASSFVGASSTDTQYF. In nucleotides, the CDR3 is TGTGCCAGCAGCTTCGTTGGGGCTTCTAGCACAGATACGCAGTATTTT.

The chain has TRBV23-1 and TRBJ1-4; a possible D gene is TRBD1 (5 bases). TRBV23-1 is reported as an ORF; its role is uncertain. Trimming took 4 bases from V and 5 from J, leaving 14 bases between them. This CDR3 has 15 amino acids. As DNA, the CDR3 is TGCGCCAGCAGTCGGGGGAGGGGACCGAATGAAAAACTGTTTTTT. Its protein is CASSRGRGPNEKLFF.

The V and J genes are TRBV27 and TRBJ1-1, with unresolved D. V was pared by 3 bases and J by 4 bases, with 12 bases between. CDR1 and CDR2 from the germline V gene are MNHEY and SMNVEV (reference sequence). This CDR3 contains 14 residues. The CDR3 spells CASSFNPGGTEAFF. The CDR3 DNA follows: TGTGCCAGCAGTTTTAATCCGGGAGGCACTGAAGCTTTCTTT.

This clone was counted only a few times. The rearrangement links TRBV21-1 to TRBJ1-5. TRBV21-1 is shown as a pseudogene. The CDR3 consists of 15 residues. CDR3 coding DNA: TGTGCCAGCAAAGATCGCGGATGGAGGGTTCAGCCCCAGCATTTT. Its translation is CASKDRGWRVQPQHF.

At least ten counts were recorded for this clone. V gene TRBV4-1 combines with J gene TRBJ1-2, with D perhaps matching TRBD1 (5 bases). CDR3 length: 15 residues. Germline V gene data show CDR1 as MGHRA and CDR2 as YSYEKL. V was cut by 1 base and J by 2 bases, with 11 bases left in between. The CDR3 loop is CASSQGPRENYGYTF. The CDR3 DNA follows: TGCGCCAGCAGCCAAGGTCCCAGGGAAAACTATGGCTACACCTTC.

In nucleotides, the CDR3 is TGTGCCAGTAGTATAGCAACAACCCTCAGCACAGATACGCAGTATTTT. It codes for CASSIATTLSTDTQYF. The chain employs TRBV19 and TRBJ2-3; D gene unclear. CDR1 LNHDA and CDR2 SQIVND come from the germline V gene (reference sequence). Trimming pared 1 base from V and 0 bases from J, leaving 11 bases between. This CDR3 spans 16 amino acids.

This chain joins TRBV19 and TRBJ1-3; D gene uncertain. The CDR3 is 11 residues long. Trimming left V 11 bases short and J 0 bases short, with 5 bases between. Germline V gives CDR1 LNHDA, CDR2 SQIVND (reference sequence). CDR3 sequence reads: CALDSGNTIYF. The CDR3 region has the DNA TGTGCCCTAGACTCTGGAAACACCATATATTTT. The full variable domain, rest sourced from reference TRBV19 and TRBJ1-3, is DGGITQSPKYLFRKEGQNVTLSCEQNLNHDAMYWYRQDPGQGLRLIYYSQIVNDFQKGDIAEGYSVSREKKESFPLTVTSAQKNPTAFYLCALDSGNTIYFGEGSWLTVV.

The gene calls are TRBV11-2 and TRBJ1-1; a weak D match, TRBD1 (6 bases). Germline-derived CDR1 and CDR2 are SGHAT and FQNNGV. This CDR3 contains 13 residues. V was clipped by 3 bases and J by 6 bases, with 11 bases between them. CDR3 DNA sequence: TGTGCCAGCAGCTTCAACAGGGTGGCTGAAGCTTTCTTT. Translating it yields CASSFNRVAEAFF.

The CDR3 DNA reads as TGTGCCAGTAGTGCCGGGAACCCAGGGAGGAGTAATTCACCCCTCCACTTT. It translates to CASSAGNPGRSNSPLHF. The rearrangement links TRBV19 to TRBJ1-6, with D maybe TRBD1 (5 bases). V lost 5 bases and J 6 bases, leaving 20 bases between the germline ends. CDR3 size: 17 residues. CDR1 LNHDA and CDR2 SQIVND come from the germline V gene (reference sequence).

The chain links TRBV6-2 or TRBV6-3 to TRBJ1-1; weak D call: TRBD1 (5 bases). Germline CDR1 MNHEY, CDR2 SVGEGT. Trimming shortened V by 3 bases and J by 3 bases, and 8 bases separated the two germline ends. There are 13 residues in the CDR3. The CDR3 DNA sequence: TGTGCCAGCAGTTATTTCAGGGACACTGAAGCTTTCTTT. Its translation: CASSYFRDTEAFF.

The rearrangement joins TRBV5-6 to TRBJ1-3; D is uncertain. The CDR3 consists of 14 residues. Between the trimmed V and J ends, which lost 1 base and 4 bases, there was a span of 9 bases. The germline V gene has CDR1 SGHDT and CDR2 YYEEEE. The CDR3 region is CASSLQVQGNTIYF. Here the CDR3 DNA reads TGTGCCAGCAGCTTGCAGGTACAAGGAAACACCATATATTTT.

The chain combines TRBV19 with TRBJ1-2, with 12 bases aligning to TRBD1. The ends lost 5 bases at V and 8 bases at J; junction bases unmatched: 15. The CDR3 is 17 amino acids. Germline CDR1 reads LNHDA; CDR2 reads SQIVND (reference sequence). The CDR3 reads CASSPGQGAQGPHGYTF. CDR3 coding DNA: TGTGCCAGTAGTCCGGGACAGGGGGCGCAGGGACCCCACGGCTACACCTTC.

This clone came up once. The rearrangement uses TRBV30 and TRBJ2-5; D perhaps matches TRBD2 (6 bases). The CDR3 extends over 13 amino acids. Per the germline V gene, CDR1 is GTSNPN and CDR2 is SVGIG (reference sequence). Trimming took off 0 bases at V and 5 bases at J, with 10 bases between the two ends. The chain's CDR3 is CAWSVQEGETQYF. The CDR3 nucleotides are TGTGCCTGGAGTGTACAGGAGGGGGAGACCCAGTACTTC.

The V and J genes are TRBV6-1 and TRBJ1-3; D is unresolved. Germline V gene data show CDR1 as MNHNS and CDR2 as SASEGT. V was shortened by 0 bases and J by 0 bases, with 3 bases between the two germline ends. The CDR3 totals 14 residues. The CDR3 loop reads CASSEASSGNTIYF. CDR3 nucleotide sequence: TGTGCCAGCAGTGAAGCCAGCTCTGGAAACACCATATATTTT.

This clone was picked up one time. This sequence joins TRBV7-9 and TRBJ2-7, with TRBD1 matching 9 bases. Losses at the gene ends were 5 bases for V and 6 bases for J; bases not matched to a gene: 8. Germline V gives CDR1 SEHNR, CDR2 FQNEAQ (reference sequence). CDR3 size: 14 residues. The CDR3 DNA follows: TGTGCCAGCAGCCTCGGACAGGGGATAGTCGAGCAGTACTTC. It encodes CASSLGQGIVEQYF.